Each of the 21 T cell receptor beta chains below was sequenced from the same sample in a study of persistence of HIV-infected CD4 T cells. An overlapping HIV-1 Gag peptide pool stimulated these cells at 0.95 to 1 ug/peptide/mL. Responding CD4+ T cells were sorted by upregulation of both CD40 ligand and CD69. No antigen has been assigned to these receptors. The immunoSEQ assay was version 4, run in survey mode. Some clones are missing from TCRdb's copy, which holds only in-frame ones; the method was immunoSEQ multiplex PCR. The sample contains some 13,000 clones, over 65% of which appear only once. This sample comprised CD4+ T cells sorted from PBMCs after approximately 19-hour stimulation, obtained from a patient who received antiretroviral therapy. These receptors came from an adult man with HIV who was CMV-seropositive.

This clone has more than one count but fewer than ten. The rearrangement uses TRBV7-9 and TRBJ1-4, with no clear D. Germline V lookup: CDR1 SEHNR, CDR2 FQNEAQ (reference sequence). The CDR3 has 15 amino acids. V lost 5 bases and J 4 bases, leaving 14 bases between the germline ends. The CDR3 nucleotides are TGTGCCAGCAGCCACAGTCGTGGCGGTAATGAAAAACTGTTTTTT. Amino acids: CASSHSRGGNEKLFF.

This sequence joins TRBV19 and TRBJ1-4; D gene unclear. Trimming removed 5 bases at V and 7 bases at J, with 11 bases between. This CDR3 region has 13 residues. Germline-derived CDR1 and CDR2 are LNHDA and SQIVND (reference sequence). CDR3 DNA: TGTGCCAGTAGTGCTCTCTGGGGTGAAAAACTGTTTTTT. It specifies CASSALWGEKLFF.

The chain recombines TRBV6-2 or TRBV6-3 with TRBJ1-1; no clear D. Germline CDR1 and CDR2: MNHEY and SVGEGT. V gave up 3 bases and J gave up 2 bases, with 10 bases separating them. This CDR3 is 14 amino acids long. CDR3 in DNA: TGTGCCAGCAGTTATCTACAGCCTAACACTGAAGCTTTCTTT. Translated: CASSYLQPNTEAFF.

A single count supports this clone. The chain couples TRBV6-6 to TRBJ2-5, with 9 bases fitting TRBD1. V shed 5 bases, J shed 5 bases, and the junction held 15 bases outside the gene matches. Germline V gives CDR1 MNHNY, CDR2 SVGAGI (reference sequence). The length of the CDR3 is 17 residues. The CDR3 DNA is TGTGCCAGCAGTCCTTCTATGGGGACAGGGAAGCAGGAGACCCAGTACTTC. This sequence encodes CASSPSMGTGKQETQYF.

This clone was counted a few times. The chain couples TRBV7-2 to TRBJ1-3; 7 bases match TRBD1. The germline V gene encodes CDR1 SGHTA and CDR2 FQGNSA. The CDR3 has 14 amino acids. V lost 8 bases to trimming and J lost 1 base; unmatched junction nucleotides: 5. CDR3 DNA sequence: TGTGCCAGCGGCAGGGGGGGGTCTGGAAACACCATATATTTT. It codes for CASGRGGSGNTIYF.

Only a few counts were recorded for this clone. The gene calls are TRBV6-5 and TRBJ1-5; unclear D gene. The CDR3 contains 13 residues. Trimming removed 6 bases at V and 2 bases at J, with 8 bases between. From germline, CDR1 is MNHEY and CDR2 SVGAGI. The CDR3 DNA reads TGTGCCAGCAGGGCAGATCGCAATCAGCCCCAGCATTTT. It encodes CASRADRNQPQHF.

This chain links TRBV6-6 with TRBJ2-7, with 10 bases aligning to TRBD1. This CDR3 spans 15 amino acids. CDR1 and CDR2 (germline): MNHNY, SVGAGI (reference sequence). Losses at the gene ends were 5 bases for V and 6 bases for J; bases not matched to a gene: 10. The DNA for the CDR3 is TGTGCCAGCAGTGGTATAGGGACAGGGGCCCCCGAGCAGTACTTC. It encodes CASSGIGTGAPEQYF.

The chain uses TRBV2 and TRBJ2-5, with D perhaps TRBD1 (6 bases). The CDR3 loop spans 15 amino acids. V was shortened by 7 bases and J by 2 bases, with 17 bases between the two germline ends. Germline CDR1 is SNHLY and CDR2 is FYNNEI. CDR3 DNA sequence: TGTGCCAGCACAAGGACAGTGAAAGATCAAGAGACCCAGTACTTC. This sequence encodes CASTRTVKDQETQYF. Based on the CDR3 plus reference TRBV2 and TRBJ2-5, the full variable domain is EPEVTQTPSHQVTQMGQEVILRCVPISNHLYFYWYRQILGQKVEFLVSFYNNEISEKSEIFDDQFSVERPDGSNFTLKIRSTKLEDSAMYFCASTRTVKDQETQYFGPGTRLLVL.

This clone has a handful of counts. This sequence joins TRBV19 and TRBJ2-7, with D unresolved. The CDR3 extends over 14 amino acids. Germline CDR1 is LNHDA and CDR2 is SQIVND (reference sequence). The V end lost 10 bases, the J end lost 0 bases, and 16 bases lay between the germline ends. The CDR3 spells CATKSRRSSYEQYF. The CDR3 DNA reads TGTGCCACCAAATCAAGGCGAAGCTCCTACGAGCAGTACTTC.

The chain has TRBV2 and TRBJ1-1; D perhaps matches TRBD1 (5 bases). This CDR3 comprises 14 residues. V was pared by 6 bases and J by 0 bases, with 11 bases between. Germline V gene data show CDR1 as SNHLY and CDR2 as FYNNEI. As DNA, the CDR3 is TGTGCCAGCAGGTTGACAGTAATGAACACTGAAGCTTTCTTT. Translation gives CASRLTVMNTEAFF.

The chain has TRBV7-6 and TRBJ1-4; tentative D call: TRBD1 (5 bases). V shed 5 bases and J shed 6 bases, with 16 bases lying between them. Germline V lookup: CDR1 SGHVS, CDR2 FNYEAQ. The CDR3 is 15 residues long. CDR3 DNA sequence: TGTGCCAGCAGCCGCGCAGGCAGGGTTTATGAAAAACTGTTTTTT. Protein sequence: CASSRAGRVYEKLFF.

The chain recombines TRBV29-1 with TRBJ1-4, with TRBD1 matching over 7 bases. Germline lookup yields CDR1 SQVTM and CDR2 ANQGSEA. Trimming at V came to 5 bases and at J to 1 base, leaving 7 bases not matched to a gene. This CDR3 comprises 15 residues. CDR3 loop: CSVKGQGGTNEKLFF. The CDR3, as DNA: TGCAGCGTTAAAGGCCAGGGGGGAACTAATGAAAAACTGTTTTTT.

The gene calls are TRBV29-1 and TRBJ1-1; D is unclear. This CDR3 is 12 amino acids long. The germline CDR1 and CDR2 sequences are SQVTM and ANQGSEA. With 5 bases removed from V and 7 bases from J, the gap between germline ends came to 14 bases. CDR3 loop: CSVCDPPLEAFF. CDR3 coding DNA: TGCAGCGTTTGTGACCCGCCACTTGAAGCTTTCTTT.

This clone has a handful of counts. The J gene is TRBJ1-6, the V gene TRBV13; weak D call: TRBD1 (6 bases). Trimming shortened V by 4 bases and J by 6 bases, and 13 bases separated the two germline ends. The CDR3 loop spans 15 amino acids. Germline V gene sequence: CDR1 PRHDT, CDR2 FYEKMQ (reference sequence). CDR3 region: CASSSGTRINSPLHF. Written as DNA, the CDR3 is TGTGCCAGCAGCTCCGGGACAAGGATTAATTCACCCCTCCACTTT. Complete variable domain (other parts from reference TRBV13 and TRBJ1-6): AAGVIQSPRHLIKEKRETATLKCYPIPRHDTVYWYQQGPGQDPQFLISFYEKMQSDKGSIPDRFSAQQFSDYHSELNMSSLELGDSALYFCASSSGTRINSPLHFGNGTRLTVT.

V usage is TRBV6-5 and J usage is TRBJ2-3; the D call may be TRBD1 or TRBD2 (5 bases each). The CDR3 consists of 13 residues. Germline values: CDR1 MNHEY, CDR2 SVGAGI. Trimming pared 7 bases from V and 1 base from J, leaving 9 bases between. The CDR3 bases are TGTGCCAGCAAAGGGGACGGCACAGATACGCAGTATTTT. Its protein product is CASKGDGTDTQYF.

V is TRBV7-2 and J is TRBJ2-3, with D maybe TRBD1 (6 bases). Germline V gene lookup returns CDR1 SGHTA and CDR2 FQGNSA. CDR3 length equals 17 residues. Trimming removed 4 bases at V and 2 bases at J, with 19 bases between. The CDR3 nucleotides are TGTGCCAGCAGCTCCCAGAGCCGTAGGGGGTACACAGATACGCAGTATTTT. It specifies CASSSQSRRGYTDTQYF.

The V gene is TRBV7-3, the J gene TRBJ2-5, with 8 bases aligning to TRBD1. V gave up 4 bases and J gave up 4 bases; unmatched junction bases: 8. Germline lookup yields CDR1 SGHTA and CDR2 FQGTGA. The CDR3 has 15 amino acids. This CDR3 reads CASSSGTGVTETQYF. In DNA form, the CDR3 reads TGTGCCAGCAGCTCCGGGACAGGCGTTACAGAGACCCAGTACTTC.

This clone was counted only a few times. The CDR3 loop reads CASSLGGTAGTQYF. CDR3 bases: TGCGCCAGCAGCTTGGGGGGGACAGCCGGGACCCAGTACTTC. This chain uses TRBV5-1 with TRBJ2-5; 7 nucleotides match TRBD1. J lost 7 bases, V lost 0 bases, and 6 bases had no gene match. The germline V gene has CDR1 SGHRS and CDR2 YFSETQ. This CDR3 is 14 amino acids long. Full variable domain (outside the CDR3, taken from reference TRBV5-1 and TRBJ2-5): KAGVTQTPRYLIKTRGQQVTLSCSPISGHRSVSWYQQTPGQGLQFLFEYFSETQRNKGNFPGRFSGRQFSNSRSEMNVSTLELGDSALYLCASSLGGTAGTQYFGPGTRLLVL.

This rearrangement joins TRBV7-9 to TRBJ2-3; no clear D. V was clipped by 6 bases and J by 6 bases, with 10 bases between them. This CDR3 has 12 residues. Germline lookup yields CDR1 SEHNR and CDR2 FQNEAQ (reference sequence). In DNA form, the CDR3 reads TGTGCCAGCAGGGTCCCGCCTGATACGCAGTATTTT. This translates into CASRVPPDTQYF. Together with reference TRBV7-9 and TRBJ2-3, the CDR3 gives the full variable domain: DTGVSQNPRHKITKRGQNVTFRCDPISEHNRLYWYRQTLGQGPEFLTYFQNEAQLEKSRLLSDRFSAERPKGSFSTLEIQRTEQGDSAMYLCASRVPPDTQYFGPGTRLTVL.

This clone is labeled as medium-sized. V usage is TRBV7-9 and J usage is TRBJ2-2; D is perhaps TRBD1 (6 bases). The CDR3 is 15 amino acids. The V end lost 1 base, the J end lost 4 bases, and 10 bases lay between the germline ends. CDR1 SEHNR and CDR2 FQNEAQ come from the germline V gene (reference sequence). Here the CDR3 DNA reads TGTGCCAGCAGCTTAGGCCAGGGGACCACCGGGGAGCTGTTTTTT. Its translation is CASSLGQGTTGELFF. Full variable domain (remainder filled in from reference TRBV7-9 and TRBJ2-2): DTGVSQNPRHKITKRGQNVTFRCDPISEHNRLYWYRQTLGQGPEFLTYFQNEAQLEKSRLLSDRFSAERPKGSFSTLEIQRTEQGDSAMYLCASSLGQGTTGELFFGEGSRLTVL.

The chain employs TRBV2 and TRBJ2-2, with a tentative D call TRBD1 (5 bases). Germline values: CDR1 SNHLY, CDR2 FYNNEI. This CDR3 region has 14 residues. Trimming took 11 bases from V and 6 from J, leaving 19 bases between them. The CDR3: CASCKVGLAGELFF. The CDR3 nucleotides read TGTGCCTCCTGCAAGGTGGGGCTGGCCGGGGAGCTGTTTTTT.